There are a few counts of the clone carrying this TCR beta chain. The sample originates from a study of blood T cell repertoires in COVID-19. At the level of the study: Whether acute or convalescent, the COVID-19 samples came from the United States, Italy and Spain. PBMCs, B-cell-depleted T cells, or T cells were the source of the cDNA or gDNA that made up the material.

In the source study's methods: Reference gene primer amplification yielded estimated nucleated cell counts. Assay: immunoSEQ multiplex PCR; the TCRdb copy retains only in-frame clones and omits some. Clone size and V and J calls were adopted from that table, with D and trimming inferred from the DNA. The sample yields 85,000 to 130,000 clones, about nine tenths seen once. V was clipped by 4 bases and J by 5 bases; unmatched bases: 11. The CDR3 is 17 amino acids. CDR1 is MGHRA and CDR2 is YSYEKL in the germline V gene. What was sequenced was peripheral blood. V gene TRBV4-1 combines with J gene TRBJ2-1; 10 bases match TRBD2. The TCR comes from a man over 45 with acute or convalescent COVID-19. In DNA, the CDR3 is TGCGCCAGCAGCCGTGCCTTGGCTAGCGGGAGCGACAATGAGCAGTTCTTC. It encodes CASSRALASGSDNEQFF.